Described below is a single TCR beta chain sequence and its context. Antigen: not known. Other DNA sequences of this sample code for an identical CDR3. This specimen belongs to a study of T cell responses to AZD1222 COVID-19 vaccine. General observations from the study: Of spike-specific TCRs, nearly half reportedly target regions left unmutated in variants.

Sequencing used immunoSEQ multiplex PCR; TCRdb keeps in-frame clones, though not all of them. This sample yields about 90,000 clones, of which roughly 90% are seen a single time; 9.5% to 13% belongs to the top ten. The sequence was obtained from an adult who received the AZD1222 COVID-19 vaccine. The sample here was peripheral blood, taken 28 days after the second AZD1222 dose.

The CDR3 spells CAWSGDSNQPQHF. In DNA form, the CDR3 reads TGTGCCTGGAGTGGGGACAGCAATCAGCCCCAGCATTTT. This rearrangement joins TRBV30 to TRBJ1-5; tentative D call: TRBD1 (5 bases). CDR1 and CDR2 (germline): GTSNPN, SVGIG (reference sequence). The CDR3 spans 13 residues. Trimming removed 1 base at V and 1 base at J, with 5 bases between.